Detailed here is one T cell receptor (beta chain). No antigen is known for it. Base qualities are not provided; no much larger clone lies one nucleotide away. The donors were 40 or so Caucasian individuals from Russia, aged roughly 6 to 100 years, who were systemically healthy. Each donor gave approximately 9.3 milliliters of peripheral blood, collected into EDTA-treated Vacutainer tubes. PBMCs were isolated by Ficoll-Paque density-gradient centrifugation, with at least 6 million obtained per sample. Total RNA was extracted from PBMCs with Trizol reagent, with at least 6 micrograms obtained per sample. For every donor, an aliquot of PBMCs went through flow cytometry to measure the percentages of naive CD45RAhigh/CD27high T cells. Cut back by 3 bases and 2 bases, the V and J ends lie 10 bases apart. CDR1 and CDR2 (MRHNA, SNTAGT) derive from the germline V gene. Including cysteine and phenylalanine, the CDR3 has 15 amino acids. Here the CDR3 DNA is all that survives: 45 bases in frame from base 1.

These data originate in a study of blood T cells in healthy people across ages (dated by TCRdb to the mid-2010s). General notes on the study: In model experiments, template switching captured about one uniquely barcoded TCR beta cDNA molecule for every two T cells. To track age-related changes in TCR beta repertoire diversity, the study relied on deep sequencing normalized with unique cDNA molecular identifiers. The donors were split into four age groups: young (average 16 years), middle-aged (around 37), aged (approximately 59) and long-lived (over 80). Donors of different ages were randomly distributed across sequencing lanes to avoid experimental bias. Using the same blood draw, the study looked at two additional independent replicas of 1 million unique cDNA reads for two donors, one aged 18 to 30 and the other aged 80 or older.

Points the paper makes about the study in general: Because profiling used bulk unsorted PBMCs, naive and antigen-experienced compartments could not be compared conclusively. Compared with the aged group, the long-lived group had more naive CD4+ T cells, fewer expanded clones and increased TCR diversity, a pattern suggesting age selection. Donor CMV infection status was unknown, potentially confounding age-related changes in expanded clonotypes. Observed TCR beta diversity per million T cells fell roughly linearly with age, and a significant reduction was already apparent by age roughly 40. The percentage of naive T cells measured by flow cytometry correlated strongly with observed TCR beta diversity. Estimates of total diversity based on one million sequenced T cells were regarded as lower bounds and as underestimates.

The library relied on 5' RACE. The listed sequencing device is Illumina HiSeq 2500. A second PCR of roughly 7 to 11 cycles was performed with a sample-barcoded 5' primer and a J-beta primer mix. Each TCR beta cDNA molecule received a unique molecular identifier from a template-switch 5' adaptor carrying 12 random nucleotides. At least 3 million CDR3-containing paired-end reads were obtained from each sample. First-strand cDNA was synthesized from all RNA with the Mint cDNA synthesis kit, primed by a TRBC-specific oligonucleotide. Following uracil-DNA glycosylase treatment, a first 18-cycle PCR with universal primers M1SS and BC2_uni_R was performed on all cDNA. The paper's data handling went like this. Each sample was normalized by randomly selecting 1 million high-quality reads, each carrying a distinct molecular identifier. Reads sharing molecular identifiers were discarded rather than binned into consensus sequences. MiTCR, with a Q25 quality threshold and the strictest error-elimination algorithm, was used for CDR3 identification, clonotype clustering and error correction. A nonparametric unseen species model using Euler transformation provided a lower-bound estimate of total TCR beta diversity. TCRdb passed the public sequencing reads through fastp at Q25 and MiXCR, retaining productive beta sequences. Rows are combined by CDR3 protein, so each entry shows the most common genes and DNA. Clone size and V and J calls follow TCRdb, not the original study. Across this sample there are about 640,000 distinct CDR3 sequences, with approximately 59% seen only once. The top ten hold more than 35% of the sample.

This receptor was obtained from a man aged 55 to 70 in good health. The material sequenced was blood. The sequence joins TRBV6-4 to TRBJ2-2, with the D gene not confidently named. The CDR3 corresponds to CASSEVPDNTGELFF. The bases are TGTGCCAGCAGTGAGGTCCCGGACAACACCGGGGAGCTGTTTTTT.